This TCR beta chain was identified during a study of T cell repertoires in cytomegalovirus infection. Across the whole study: CMV epitopes, recently identified HLA-C-restricted and well-studied HLA-B-restricted, were used. CMV infection plus the matching HLA type was flagged by public TCR beta signatures. Study-wide points: The study identified carriers of CMV plus the relevant HLA from cumulative public TCR beta family frequency. CMV-specific TCR beta clonotypes restricted by HLA-C were the ones dominating the ex vivo response.

The CDR3 is 17 amino acids. Per germline, CDR1 SGHVS and CDR2 FNYEAQ. V shed 2 bases and J shed 3 bases, with 14 bases lying between them. TCRdb itself ran the reads through MiXCR, one entry per CDR3 protein. The sample records roughly 860,000 distinct CDR3 sequences, 30% to 35% being singletons. Note on this clonotype: Its antigen is unknown.

The receptor was isolated from a human donor in good health (CMV status not recorded). Some clones in this sample may be carry-over from other donors' samples. The chain has TRBV7-6 and TRBJ1-6; D remains ambiguous. This sample comprised cultured CD8+ T cells from PBMCs, obtained from culture after CMV antigen stimulation. The CDR3 here is CASSLSSRFGYNSPLHF. The CDR3 DNA reads TGTGCCAGCAGCTTAAGTAGTCGGTTCGGCTATAATTCACCCCTCCACTTT.